The 32 T cell receptor beta chains given below trace back to one sample, sequenced in a study of blood T cell repertoires in COVID-19 (dated by TCRdb to about 2020). Library prep was done by the immunoSEQ multiplex PCR assay. TCRdb took this table from immuneACCESS and kept in-frame rearrangements with V and J called. Such tables lack part of the clones; where checked against another copy, unresolved V genes explain under half of the gap, and the rest is unexplained. The sample profile shows 310,000 or so clones; roughly 87% of them were found once. The top ten constitute 6% of the sample. Specimen: PBMCs or T cells enriched from blood (not recorded which). All receptors come from a woman between 35 and 50 years old who had recovered from COVID-19.

The chain carries TRBV2 and TRBJ2-7; 7 nucleotides match TRBD1. The CDR3 has 12 residues. After removal of 5 bases from V and 6 bases from J, the junction contained 4 bases not matched to a gene. CDR1 SNHLY and CDR2 FYNNEI come from the germline V gene. The DNA of the CDR3 is TGTGCCAGCAGTTCCGACAGGGCCGAGCAGTACTTC. It translates to CASSSDRAEQYF. The entire variable domain, with the rest obtained from reference TRBV2 and TRBJ2-7, is as follows: EPEVTQTPSHQVTQMGQEVILRCVPISNHLYFYWYRQILGQKVEFLVSFYNNEISEKSEIFDDQFSVERPDGSNFTLKIRSTKLEDSAMYFCASSSDRAEQYFGPGTRLTVT.

V is TRBV3-1 (or the pseudogene TRBV3-2) and J is TRBJ2-3; 9 bases are a match to TRBD2. The germline gives CDR1 LGHDT, CDR2 YNNKEL (reference sequence). The CDR3 loop spans 15 amino acids. V trimming: 4 bases; J trimming: 6 bases; junction bases outside the gene matches: 8. CDR3 nucleotides: TGTGCCAGCAGCCGCTCGAGCGGGAGGTGGGATACGCAGTATTTT. This gives the protein CASSRSSGRWDTQYF.

This chain joins TRBV7-9 and TRBJ2-2, with no clear D. The V and J ends lost 11 bases and 0 bases respectively, with 13 bases between them. The CDR3 is 14 amino acids. In germline, CDR1 is SEHNR, CDR2 FQNEAQ (reference sequence). The CDR3 is CAPQVDANTGELFF. The DNA of the CDR3 is TGTGCCCCTCAGGTTGACGCGAACACCGGGGAGCTGTTTTTT. The whole variable domain, remainder taken from reference TRBV7-9 and TRBJ2-2, is DTGVSQNPRHKITKRGQNVTFRCDPISEHNRLYWYRQTLGQGPEFLTYFQNEAQLEKSRLLSDRFSAERPKGSFSTLEIQRTEQGDSAMYLCAPQVDANTGELFFGEGSRLTVL.

V and J are TRBV28 and TRBJ1-4; 7 bases are a match to TRBD1. The germline CDR1 and CDR2 sequences are MDHEN and SYDVKM. This CDR3 contains 15 residues. V lost 5 bases to trimming and J lost 8 bases; unmatched junction nucleotides: 11. CDR3 nucleotides: TGTGCCAGCAGTACCCCCACAGGGGTTCAAGAAAAACTGTTTTTT. Translation: CASSTPTGVQEKLFF.

The chain employs TRBV27 and TRBJ1-4; no definite D call. Germline V gene lookup returns CDR1 MNHEY and CDR2 SMNVEV (reference sequence). Trimming pared 6 bases from V and 5 bases from J, leaving 16 bases between. CDR3 length equals 15 residues. The CDR3 loop is CASRLTSVPNEKLFF. The CDR3 coding sequence is TGTGCCAGCAGACTTACGTCCGTTCCGAATGAAAAACTGTTTTTT. Together with reference TRBV27 and TRBJ1-4, the CDR3 gives the full variable domain: EAQVTQNPRYLITVTGKKLTVTCSQNMNHEYMSWYRQDPGLGLRQIYYSMNVEVTDKGDVPEGYKVSRKEKRNFPLILESPSPNQTSLYFCASRLTSVPNEKLFFGSGTQLSVL.

The chain couples TRBV24-1 to TRBJ2-5; D is undetermined. From germline, CDR1 is KGHDR and CDR2 SFDVKD. V gave up 12 bases and J gave up 4 bases, with 8 bases separating them. The CDR3 is made up of 10 amino acids. Here the CDR3 reads CAPLRETQYF. In DNA form, the CDR3 reads TGTGCCCCCCTAAGAGAGACCCAGTACTTC.

CDR3 in amino acids: CASSLAPAGGQETQYF. DNA of the CDR3: TGTGCCAGCAGCTTGGCTCCCGCGGGAGGACAAGAGACCCAGTACTTC. J is TRBJ2-5 and V is TRBV5-6; 8 nucleotides match TRBD2. CDR3 length equals 16 residues. Trimming took 0 bases from V and 2 from J; bases not matched to a gene: 6. Germline assignment: CDR1 SGHDT and CDR2 YYEEEE.

The chain joins TRBV7-2 to TRBJ2-5; TRBD2 is a possible D gene (5 bases). The germline V gene encodes CDR1 SGHTA and CDR2 FQGNSA. The CDR3 runs 14 residues. The V end lost 3 bases, the J end lost 4 bases, and 12 bases lay between the germline ends. CDR3 sequence reads: CASSFYGGGETQYF. CDR3 bases: TGTGCCAGCAGCTTTTACGGAGGAGGAGAGACCCAGTACTTC.

This clone was found once. The CDR3: CASSPPLAYEQYF. In DNA form, the CDR3 reads TGCGCCAGCAGTCCCCCCCTCGCCTACGAGCAGTACTTC. The chain joins TRBV23-1 to TRBJ2-7; unclear D gene. TRBV23-1 has ORF status, its function being uncertain. The CDR3 has 13 residues. Deletions cut 4 bases from V and 2 bases from J, with 9 bases between.

This clone was counted a few times. This chain connects TRBV7-9 to TRBJ2-1; the match to TRBD2 covers 7 bases. V lost 7 bases, J lost 10 bases, and 16 bases stayed unmatched. CDR3 length: 15 residues. Germline CDR1 is SEHNR and CDR2 is FQNEAQ (reference sequence). The CDR3 nucleotides are TGTGCCAGCATCGAGACCGGGACTACCACGGTGGAGCAGTTCTTC. Translation gives CASIETGTTTVEQFF.

The chain combines TRBV13 with TRBJ1-2, with a weak D call TRBD1 (6 bases). CDR1 is PRHDT, CDR2 FYEKMQ, per germline (reference sequence). The CDR3 covers 14 residues. The V gene lost 2 bases and the J gene lost 4 bases, with 11 bases spanning the gap. The CDR3 bases are TGTGCCAGCAGCTTATACGGACAGTTCTATGGCTACACCTTC. Protein sequence: CASSLYGQFYGYTF.

The chain couples TRBV28 to TRBJ2-5; 12 bases fit TRBD1. After removal of 2 bases from V and 4 bases from J, the junction contained 2 bases not matched to a gene. The CDR3 length is 15 residues. Germline V lookup: CDR1 MDHEN, CDR2 SYDVKM. Written as DNA, the CDR3 is TGTGCCAGCAGTTTAGGGACAGGGGGCAGAGAGACCCAGTACTTC. Its translation: CASSLGTGGRETQYF.

This clone was seen once. The chain carries TRBV7-2 and TRBJ1-3, with D maybe TRBD1 (5 bases). The CDR3 spans 14 residues. V was pared by 8 bases and J by 0 bases, with 11 bases between. Germline V gene lookup returns CDR1 SGHTA and CDR2 FQGNSA. CDR3 in amino acids: CASGRADSGNTIYF. The CDR3, as DNA: TGTGCCAGCGGCAGGGCGGACTCTGGAAACACCATATATTTT.

This chain joins TRBV5-6 and TRBJ2-6; D remains unclear. Between the trimmed V and J ends, which lost 4 bases and 0 bases, there was a span of 11 bases. Germline V gene data show CDR1 as SGHDT and CDR2 as YYEEEE. CDR3 length: 16 residues. The CDR3 reads CASSLGGSSGANVLTF. The CDR3 nucleotides are TGTGCCAGCAGCCTGGGCGGTAGCTCTGGGGCCAACGTCCTGACTTTC.

This clone appeared once. The V call is TRBV10-3, the J call TRBJ2-1, with D tentatively TRBD2 (6 bases). This CDR3 region has 16 residues. V dropped 3 bases and J dropped 8 bases, with 20 bases sitting between them. Germline CDR1 and CDR2: ENHRY and SYGVKD. Here the CDR3 reads CAISDGEEGGSDEQFF. The CDR3 nucleotides read TGTGCCATCAGTGACGGGGAGGAGGGCGGATCGGATGAGCAGTTCTTC.

V is TRBV9 and J is TRBJ1-4; 7 bases agree with TRBD1. Looked up from germline, CDR1 is SGDLS and CDR2 is YYNGEE. The CDR3 loop spans 21 amino acids. Trimming removed 6 bases from V and 7 bases from J; junction bases left unmatched: 30. This chain's CDR3 is CASTTLTYKGTGVEVGEKLFF. The DNA of the CDR3 is TGTGCCAGCACCACCCTCACTTATAAGGGCACAGGGGTTGAGGTAGGTGAAAAACTGTTTTTT.

The V call is TRBV7-8, the J call TRBJ2-3, with 9 bases matching TRBD2. The germline gives CDR1 SGHVS, CDR2 FQNEAQ. Trimming removed 1 base from V and 2 bases from J; junction bases left unmatched: 7. The CDR3 runs to 17 residues. The CDR3 region is CASSLGQRLAVTDTQYF. CDR3 coding DNA: TGTGCCAGCAGCTTAGGACAGAGACTAGCGGTCACAGATACGCAGTATTTT.

This sequence joins TRBV3-1 (or the pseudogene TRBV3-2) and TRBJ1-3; tentatively, D is TRBD1 (6 bases). The V end was cut by 8 bases, the J end by 1 base, with 15 bases between. Germline CDR1 LGHDT, CDR2 YNNKEL (reference sequence). This CDR3 contains 15 residues. In DNA form, the CDR3 reads TGTGCCAGCGCCATGGGGGCCCTTTCTGGAAACACCATATATTTT. Translation: CASAMGALSGNTIYF.

V is TRBV10-3 and J is TRBJ2-1; tentatively, D is TRBD1 (6 bases). CDR1 ENHRY and CDR2 SYGVKD come from the germline V gene. V was cut by 3 bases and J by 7 bases, with 13 bases left in between. This CDR3 region has 14 residues. The CDR3 sequence is CAISDPGQSNEQFF. The CDR3 DNA reads TGTGCCATCAGTGACCCGGGACAATCTAATGAGCAGTTCTTC.

The V call is TRBV4-2, the J call TRBJ2-3; 11 bases map to TRBD2. Germline values: CDR1 LGHNA, CDR2 YNFKEQ. Germline trimming cut 1 base from V and 0 bases from J; bases unmatched to any gene: 0. The CDR3 loop spans 16 amino acids. The CDR3 DNA is TGTGCCAGCAGCCAAGGGACTAGCGGGAGCACAGATACGCAGTATTTT. Translation: CASSQGTSGSTDTQYF.

The CDR3: CSVWDRDNEKLFF. The CDR3 DNA reads as TGCAGCGTGTGGGACAGAGACAATGAAAAACTGTTTTTT. The chain couples TRBV29-1 to TRBJ1-4; the match to TRBD1 covers 7 bases. The CDR3 covers 13 residues. Losses at the gene ends were 6 bases for V and 5 bases for J; bases not matched to a gene: 6. Germline V CDR1 and CDR2: SQVTM, ANQGSEA.

The chain uses TRBV19 and TRBJ2-1; 7 bases map to TRBD2. Trimming removed 6 bases from V and 3 bases from J; junction bases left unmatched: 5. Germline V gene lookup returns CDR1 LNHDA and CDR2 SQIVND (reference sequence). The CDR3 runs to 14 residues. The DNA of the CDR3 is TGTGCCAGTAGAGACGGCGGGGGCTACAATGAGCAGTTCTTC. Translation: CASRDGGGYNEQFF.

Remarks on this clone: The junction differs from germline at one of its ends, possibly a read error. V usage is TRBV28 and J usage is TRBJ2-7; 8 bases match TRBD1. CDR1 is MDHEN, CDR2 SYDVKM, per germline. The CDR3 is made up of 12 amino acids. The CDR3 reads CASSLALDRVNF. The CDR3 DNA reads TGTGCCAGCAGCCTTGCCCTGGACAGGGTGAACTTC.

V usage is TRBV18 and J usage is TRBJ2-3; D unclear. V lost 1 base and J 4 bases, leaving 9 bases between the germline ends. This CDR3 comprises 14 residues. Germline-derived CDR1 and CDR2 are KGHSH and LQKENI. The CDR3 sequence is CASSPLARADTQYF. CDR3 sequence (DNA): TGTGCCAGCTCACCACTTGCACGGGCAGATACGCAGTATTTT.

The chain uses TRBV30 and TRBJ2-2; D may be TRBD1 (5 bases). Trimming took off 3 bases at V and 5 bases at J, with 16 bases between the two ends. CDR3 length: 15 amino acids. CDR1 is GTSNPN and CDR2 is SVGIG in the germline V gene (reference sequence). In DNA form, the CDR3 reads TGTGCCTGGAGGGGTGGACAATCCGAAACCGGGGAGCTGTTTTTT. This codes for CAWRGGQSETGELFF.

The rearrangement uses TRBV5-6 and TRBJ1-2, with 7 bases fitting TRBD1. The CDR3 contains 17 residues. The trim removed 4 bases at V and 3 bases at J, leaving 15 bases unmatched. Germline loops: CDR1 SGHDT, CDR2 YYEEEE. The CDR3 DNA follows: TGTGCCAGCAGCCCTATATTACAGGGGATGACTTACTATGGCTACACCTTC. This codes for CASSPILQGMTYYGYTF.

This clone was picked up many times. The genes are TRBV7-2 and TRBJ2-1, with D perhaps matching TRBD2 (6 bases). The V and J ends lost 0 bases and 7 bases respectively, with 16 bases between them. CDR1 SGHTA and CDR2 FQGNSA come from the germline V gene. There are 16 residues in the CDR3. CDR3 in amino acids: CASSLASGKASNEQFF. CDR3 coding DNA: TGTGCCAGCAGCTTAGCTAGCGGCAAGGCATCTAATGAGCAGTTCTTC.

The chain has TRBV28 and TRBJ1-5, with D possibly matching TRBD1 (6 bases). CDR1 is MDHEN, CDR2 SYDVKM, per germline. This CDR3 spans 14 amino acids. V lost 5 bases and J lost 6, with 14 bases in between. CDR3 region: CASSLDSRGQPQHF. CDR3 DNA: TGTGCCAGCAGTCTGGACAGCCGGGGTCAGCCCCAGCATTTT.

This chain joins TRBV3-1 (or the pseudogene TRBV3-2) and TRBJ2-1; the match to TRBD2 covers 10 bases. Unmatched junction bases numbered 7, after V lost 5 bases and J lost 6 bases. Germline-derived CDR1 and CDR2 are LGHDT and YNNKEL (reference sequence). CDR3 size: 15 residues. The DNA of the CDR3 is TGTGCCAGCAGCTTGGGACTAGCGAGCGGCAATGAGCAGTTCTTC. Its translation is CASSLGLASGNEQFF.

The genes are TRBV7-2 and TRBJ2-1; D remains ambiguous. The CDR3 has 13 residues. Germline values: CDR1 SGHTA, CDR2 FQGNSA. V lost 1 base and J lost 10, with 11 bases in between. CDR3 sequence: CASSLGSAKEQFF. The CDR3 DNA is TGTGCCAGCAGCTTAGGGAGCGCCAAAGAGCAGTTCTTC.

This sequence joins TRBV9 and TRBJ2-5; no reliable D call. The CDR3 is 14 residues long. Trimming took 0 bases from V and 0 from J, leaving 6 bases between them. Germline V gene data show CDR1 as SGDLS and CDR2 as YYNGEE. The chain's CDR3 is CASSVGNNQETQYF. CDR3 coding DNA: TGTGCCAGCAGCGTAGGAAACAACCAAGAGACCCAGTACTTC.

The rearrangement joins TRBV4-1 to TRBJ2-4, with 9 bases matching TRBD2. The CDR3 extends over 20 amino acids. V gave up 0 bases and J gave up 0 bases; unmatched junction bases: 12. CDR1 is MGHRA and CDR2 is YSYEKL in the germline V gene. The CDR3 DNA reads as TGCGCCAGCAGCCAAGATGGTAGGACTAGCGATTATTTAGCCAAAAACATTCAGTACTTC. Its protein is CASSQDGRTSDYLAKNIQYF.